This T cell receptor (beta chain) was documented in a study of blood T cell repertoires in COVID-19. Produced via immunoSEQ multiplex PCR; TCRdb's table is partial and in-frame only. This sample has under 300,000 clones; roughly 87% occur once, and the top ten carry 4% to 5%. The CDR3 is 19 residues long. V shed 0 bases and J 0 bases; nucleotides not matched to a gene: 9. Germline CDR1 and CDR2: LGHDT and YNNKEL (reference sequence). Sequenced input: peripheral blood. This clonotype was sampled from a woman aged 35 to 49 who had recovered from COVID-19. V and J are TRBV3-1 (or the pseudogene TRBV3-2) and TRBJ2-3; 10 positions agree with TRBD2. The DNA for the CDR3 is TGTGCCAGCAGCCAAGAAATGATAGCGGGAGGCCGAAGCACAGATACGCAGTATTTT. Translating gives CASSQEMIAGGRSTDTQYF.